The source of this T cell receptor (beta chain) is a study of shared clonotypes between healthy human individuals. The authors loaded roughly 200 ng DNA, 30,000 to 35,000 T cell genomes, into sorted-subset replicate PCRs. Method: immunoSEQ multiplex PCR; TCRdb's copy keeps in-frame clones and lacks some. This table holds under 200,000 clones, around 93% found once. Recent acute infections and vaccinations were absent in the healthy HIV-negative adult donors. Each donor was a Caucasian adult residing in Nashville, Tennessee. The clonotype originates from a woman in her twenties or thirties in good health. The specimen was naive CD4+ T cells sorted from blood. Subset: CD45RA+ positively selected.

The CDR3 reads CASSLLNTGELFF. For the CDR3, the DNA is TGCGCCAGCAGCTTACTCAACACCGGGGAGCTGTTTTTT. V gene TRBV5-1 combines with J gene TRBJ2-2; D not resolved. CDR1 is SGHRS, CDR2 YFSETQ, per germline. The CDR3 is 13 residues long. V gave up 2 bases and J gave up 2 bases, with 4 bases separating them.